This entry describes one T cell receptor (beta chain). Its antigen is undetermined. Germline loops: CDR1 MNHNY, CDR2 SVGAGI (reference sequence). Trimming shortened V by 2 bases and J by 4 bases, and 14 bases separated the two germline ends. The CDR3 extends over 15 amino acids. PCR primers comprised 60 Vbeta and 13 Jbeta primers. Sequencing was performed with immunoSEQ multiplex PCR; in TCRdb, only in-frame clones are kept and a portion is missing. The sample lists approximately 150,000 clones; around 75% were seen once. The source of the sample is a study of cytomegalovirus exposure and HLA in healthy donors. Notes on the study in general: Analysis performed later found 15,000 or so TCR beta sequences associated with HLA alleles at 0.05 false discovery rate. The authors assumed roughly uniform sequencing depth across donors for presence/absence analyses. A later analysis linked a missense variant in DCLRE1C to the trimming of TCR beta V and J genes.

All donors participated as healthy donors of bone marrow. The rearrangement links TRBV6-6 to TRBJ1-2, with D unclear. The source of this sequence is a woman between 18 and 30 years old in good health and CMV-seronegative. Sequencing input: PBMCs. The CDR3 region is CASSYERNGFYGYTF. CDR3 bases: TGTGCCAGCAGTTACGAGAGGAACGGGTTCTATGGCTACACCTTC.